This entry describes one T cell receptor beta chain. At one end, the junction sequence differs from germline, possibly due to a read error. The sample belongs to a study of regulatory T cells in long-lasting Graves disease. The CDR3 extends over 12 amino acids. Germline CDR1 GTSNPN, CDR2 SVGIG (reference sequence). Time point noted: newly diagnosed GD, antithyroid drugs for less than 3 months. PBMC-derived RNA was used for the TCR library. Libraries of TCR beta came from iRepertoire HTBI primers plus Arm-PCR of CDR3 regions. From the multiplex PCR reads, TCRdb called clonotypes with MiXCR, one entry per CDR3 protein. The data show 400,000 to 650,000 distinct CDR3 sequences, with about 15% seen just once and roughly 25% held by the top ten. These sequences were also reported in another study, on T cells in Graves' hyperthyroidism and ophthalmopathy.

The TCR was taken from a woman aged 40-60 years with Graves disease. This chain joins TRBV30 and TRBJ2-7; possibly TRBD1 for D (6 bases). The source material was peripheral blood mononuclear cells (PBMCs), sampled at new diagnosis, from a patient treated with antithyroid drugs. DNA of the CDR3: TGTGCCTGGAGTGGACAGGTCTACGGGCAGTACTTC. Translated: CAWSGQVYGQYF.